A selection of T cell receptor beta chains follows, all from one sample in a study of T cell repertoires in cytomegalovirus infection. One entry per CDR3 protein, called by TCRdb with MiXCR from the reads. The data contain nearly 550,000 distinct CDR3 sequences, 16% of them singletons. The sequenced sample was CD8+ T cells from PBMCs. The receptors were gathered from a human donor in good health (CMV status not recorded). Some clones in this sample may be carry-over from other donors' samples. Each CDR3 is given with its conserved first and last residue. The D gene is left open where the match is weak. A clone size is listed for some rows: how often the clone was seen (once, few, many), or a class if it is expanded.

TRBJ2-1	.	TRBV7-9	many	TGTGCCAGCAGCCCCCAGGGCCGTAGCTCCTACAATGAGCAGTTCTTC	CASSPQGRSSYNEQFF
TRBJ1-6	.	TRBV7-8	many	TGTGCCAGCAGCTTAAGCTCACCCCTCCACTTT	CASSLSSPLHF
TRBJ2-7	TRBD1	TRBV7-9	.	TGTGCCAGCAGCCCAACAGGGGCCATCTACGAGCAGTACTTC	CASSPTGAIYEQYF
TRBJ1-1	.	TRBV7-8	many	TGTGCCAGCAGCTACAGGGAAACTGAAGCTTTCTTT	CASSYRETEAFF
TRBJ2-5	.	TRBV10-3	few	TGTGCCATCTCACCCACGTCTGGGGGGCAAGAGACCCAGTACTTC	CAISPTSGGQETQYF
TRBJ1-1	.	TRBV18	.	TGTGCCAGCTCACCACCGTCGAACACTGAAGCTTTCTTT	CASSPPSNTEAFF
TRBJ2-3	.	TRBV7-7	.	TGTGCCAGCAGTCGCCTGGACCCTAGCACAGATACGCAGTATTTT	CASSRLDPSTDTQYF
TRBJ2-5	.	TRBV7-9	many	TGTGCCAGCAGCTTAGACAGAGACCAAGAGACCCAGTACTTC	CASSLDRDQETQYF
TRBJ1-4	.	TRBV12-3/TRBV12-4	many	TGTGCCAGCAGTTCCGGGACGGACTATGAAAAACTGTTTTTT	CASSSGTDYEKLFF
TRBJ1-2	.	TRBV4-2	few	TGTGCCAGCAGCCAAGATAAGCCAGCCGGAGATGGCTACACCTTC	CASSQDKPAGDGYTF
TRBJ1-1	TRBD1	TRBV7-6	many	TGTGCCAGCAGCTCCGGACAGGGGGCAAAATCTGAAGCTTTCTTT	CASSSGQGAKSEAFF